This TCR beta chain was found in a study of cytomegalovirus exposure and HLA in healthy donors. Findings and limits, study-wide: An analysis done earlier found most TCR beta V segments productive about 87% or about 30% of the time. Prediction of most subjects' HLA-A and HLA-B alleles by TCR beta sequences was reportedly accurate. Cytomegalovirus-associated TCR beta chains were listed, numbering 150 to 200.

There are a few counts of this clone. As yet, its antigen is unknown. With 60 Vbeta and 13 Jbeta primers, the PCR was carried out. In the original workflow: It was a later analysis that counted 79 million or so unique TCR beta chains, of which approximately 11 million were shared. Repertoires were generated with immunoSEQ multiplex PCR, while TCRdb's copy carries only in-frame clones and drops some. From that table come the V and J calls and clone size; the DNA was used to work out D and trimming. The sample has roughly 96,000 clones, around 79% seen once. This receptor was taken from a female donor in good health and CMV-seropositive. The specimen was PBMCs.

DNA of the CDR3: TGTGCCACCGGACAGGGAGACACCGGGGAGCTGTTTTTT. Its protein product is CATGQGDTGELFF. The genes are TRBV10-3 and TRBJ2-2; 8 nucleotides line up with TRBD1. Trimming at V came to 10 bases and at J to 3 bases, leaving 4 bases not matched to a gene. Germline V gene sequence: CDR1 ENHRY, CDR2 SYGVKD. CDR3 size: 13 residues.